Described below is a single TCR beta chain sequence and its context. Its antigen is currently unknown. TCRdb keeps only in-frame clones here, not all; method: immunoSEQ multiplex PCR. The table includes some 100,000 clones, over 75% detected once. The sample originates from a study of T cell responses to AZD1222 COVID-19 vaccine. The study's findings and limits: Breadth and depth of Spike-specific TCRs rose after two AZD1222 doses. Clonal diversity may have been underestimated, and the donors were mostly white British, with more females than males.

The sequence derives from an adult who received the AZD1222 COVID-19 vaccine. Sequencing used peripheral blood, obtained 28 days after the second AZD1222 dose.

CDR3 amino acids: CASSPRSGGIPEAFF. The CDR3, as DNA: TGTGCCAGCAGCCCACGGTCAGGGGGCATACCTGAAGCTTTCTTT. The J gene is TRBJ1-1, the V gene TRBV21-1; the table gives TRBD1 as D, unverified against the DNA. TRBV21-1 is designated a pseudogene. The CDR3 runs 15 residues.